The rows below give T cell receptor beta chains drawn from one sample of a study of cytomegalovirus exposure and HLA in healthy donors. Clones were sequenced by immunoSEQ multiplex PCR, and TCRdb holds only the in-frame ones, with some missing. The table lists about 110,000 clones, about four fifths of them singletons. The sample taken for sequencing was PBMCs. These receptors all come from a man aged 25 to 40 in good health and CMV-seronegative. CDR3s include the opening cysteine and the closing phenylalanine or tryptophan. A D gene is named only where the DNA matches it firmly. Only some rows state a clone size, as once, few, many or a class for expanded clones.

TRBJ2-3,NA,TRBV6-5,NA,CASSINRASTDTQYF,TGTGCCAGCAGTATTAACAGGGCCAGCACAGATACGCAGTATTTT
TRBJ2-7,NA,TRBV4-3,TRBD2,CASSLQGLAGGEQYF,TGCGCCAGCAGCCTCCAGGGACTAGCGGGGGGCGAGCAGTACTTC
TRBJ2-1,NA,TRBV29-1,NA,CAAGSSYNEQFF,TGCGCCGCGGGGTCCTCCTACAATGAGCAGTTCTTC
TRBJ2-7,NA,TRBV5-1,TRBD2,CASSLGTSGTQYEQYF,TGCGCCAGCAGCTTGGGGACTAGCGGGACCCAGTACGAGCAGTACTTC
TRBJ2-7,NA,TRBV28,NA,CASSLYRVDEQYF,TGTGCCAGCAGTTTATACAGGGTGGACGAGCAGTACTTC
TRBJ2-2,NA,TRBV7-2,TRBD1,CASSSEPTGIAGELFF,TGTGCCAGCAGCTCGGAGCCGACAGGGATTGCCGGGGAGCTGTTTTTT
TRBJ1-2,NA,TRBV15,TRBD1,CATTADRGQHNYGYTF,TGTGCCACTACCGCGGACAGGGGGCAACATAACTATGGCTACACCTTC
TRBJ2-5,NA,TRBV6-1,NA,CASSYNLHGETQYF,TGTGCCAGCAGTTATAACCTCCACGGGGAGACCCAGTACTTC
TRBJ2-2,NA,TRBV5-8,TRBD1,CASSRPWDRDTGELFF,TGTGCCAGCAGCCGACCCTGGGACAGAGACACCGGGGAGCTGTTTTTT
TRBJ2-7,NA,TRBV7-3,NA,CASSLGGLGPYEQYF,TGTGCCAGCAGCTTAGGGGGCCTAGGCCCCTACGAGCAGTACTTC
TRBJ1-4,NA,TRBV4-2,NA,CASSRQEGTNEKLFF,TGTGCCAGCAGCCGTCAGGAGGGGACTAATGAAAAACTGTTTTTT
TRBJ2-5,NA,TRBV4-1,TRBD2,CASSQVRGLAAEETQYF,TGCGCCAGCAGCCAAGTACGGGGACTAGCGGCTGAAGAGACCCAGTACTTC
TRBJ1-5,NA,TRBV28,NA,CASREGGYNQPQHF,TGTGCCAGCAGGGAGGGGGGGTACAATCAGCCCCAGCATTTT
TRBJ1-1,NA,TRBV7-9,TRBD1,CASSLDRGRFDEAFF,TGTGCCAGCAGCTTAGACAGGGGGCGCTTTGATGAAGCTTTCTTT
TRBJ2-7,NA,TRBV4-2,TRBD2,CASSQDPTSGSSYEQYF,TGTGCCAGCAGCCAAGATCCCACTAGCGGGAGCTCCTACGAGCAGTACTTC
TRBJ2-5,NA,TRBV2,TRBD2,CASSGTSGRAVETQYF,TGTGCCAGCAGCGGGACTAGCGGGAGGGCCGTGGAGACCCAGTACTTC
TRBJ2-6,NA,TRBV2,NA,CASSRSLGAGANVLTF,TGTGCCAGCAGTCGCAGCTTGGGAGCCGGGGCCAACGTCCTGACTTTC
TRBJ1-5,NA,TRBV18,NA,CASRSGGDQPQHF,TGTGCCAGCCGGTCCGGCGGTGATCAGCCCCAGCATTTT
TRBJ1-1,NA,TRBV18,NA,CASSALGGTEAFF,TGTGCCAGCTCAGCGTTGGGGGGGACTGAAGCTTTCTTT
TRBJ2-5,once,TRBV6-1,TRBD1,CASSRTGIQETQYF,TGTGCCAGCAGTAGGACAGGGATCCAAGAGACCCAGTACTTC
TRBJ2-5,NA,TRBV7-6,TRBD2,CASSSTFSGIGETQYF,TGTGCCAGCAGCTCTACATTTAGCGGGATAGGAGAGACCCAGTACTTC
TRBJ1-5,few,TRBV2,NA,CASSAGYGQPQHF,TGTGCCAGCAGTGCAGGGTACGGTCAGCCCCAGCATTTT
TRBJ2-7,NA,TRBV7-2,TRBD2,CASSLGGSQYEQYF,TGTGCCAGCAGCTTAGGCGGGAGCCAATACGAGCAGTACTTC
TRBJ1-1,NA,TRBV5-1,NA,CASSTGGRVGTEAFF,TGCGCCAGCAGCACGGGAGGTCGGGTCGGCACTGAAGCTTTCTTT